The sequence of this T cell receptor (beta chain) was determined in a study of CD8+CD57+ T cells in acquired aplastic anemia (dated by TCRdb to 2016 to 2019). Study-level background: On average, sorted CD4+ and CD8+ cells yielded around 3.4 ug of extracted DNA, with a range of about 0.18 to 27.4 ug. A CD8+CD57+ expansion meant a frequency higher than the mean frequency seen in healthy subjects. General study outcomes and caveats: Patients and healthy controls showed no significant difference in CD8+ Simpson's diversity (P=0.060). Around 28 CD8+ CDR3 sequences were found to be shared between patients and controls, but these sequences appeared to be highly expressed in patients and within the immunodominant clones of the patients.

The CDR3 has 9 amino acids, counting both end residues. Sequences SEHNR (CDR1) and FQNEAQ (CDR2) are obtained from the germline V gene (reference sequence). Profiling of TCR beta VDJ combinations and CDR3 sequences used genomic DNA as the template. An Illumina HiSeq 2000 was the platform used for TCR repertoire sequencing. The authors' pipeline ran thus. TRBV/TRBJ rearrangement plots, CDR3 size and DJ length profiles, and Simpson's diversity index were used to evaluate the repertoires. Whichever DNA sequence was most abundant in the deep sequencing data was defined as the immunodominant clone. CDR3 amino acid sequences were screened for sharing across subjects and compared with published repertoires and the VDJdb database. TCRdb reprocessed the public reads (quality trimming at Q25 with fastp, clone calling with MiXCR) and kept in-frame beta chains. One record per CDR3 amino acid sequence lists the most common genes and DNA. For this entry, the V and J calls and clone size follow TCRdb and not the study's own pipeline. The table for this sample lists 250,000 to 350,000 distinct CDR3 sequences; about 50% of them were counted only once. The ten largest clonotypes hold 1% to 1.5% of the sample.

Expansion of CD8+CD57+ cells had been shown by flow cytometry in the patients chosen for sequencing. Every patient had severe acquired aplastic anemia, diagnosed using the International Study of Aplastic Anemia and Agranulocytosis and Camitta criteria. No patient had received any therapy when blood was sampled. In the study, sorted CD4+ and CD8+ blood T cells from patients with severe aplastic anemia and from healthy subjects underwent deep sequencing of TCR repertoires. Patients were enrolled under clinicaltrials.gov protocols 00001620, 01623167, 00001397, 00071045, 00081523 and 00961064 in the USA. Ficoll-Paque density gradient centrifugation was used to isolate peripheral blood mononuclear cells. Before DNA was extracted, CD4+ and CD8+ T cells were sorted using either FACS or magnetic beads. As for this clonotype: The clone's antigen remains unknown. Since no conserved phenylalanine or tryptophan closes the CDR3, a read error is the likely cause. Because the CDR3's place on the DNA is in doubt, the DNA is left out and the CDR3 is given as listed by TCRdb.

This receptor was taken from a human donor with aplastic anemia. The chain employs TRBV7-9 and TRBJ2-3; TRBD1, as called in the table, went unchecked against the DNA. Sequenced: sorted CD4+, CD8+, or CD8+CD57+ T cells (not recorded which) from PBMCs. This receptor carries the CDR3 CASSLVETG.